This TCR beta chain was observed in a study of CD8 T cells in ankylosing spondylitis. Turning to this clonotype: What it recognizes is unknown.

Findings and limits, study-wide: Within matched ankylosing spondylitis synovial fluid, disease-linked clones were reportedly significantly enriched. Apparently characteristic of ankylosing spondylitis blood was a TCR beta motif (fewer than ten highly homologous variants).

V lost 0 bases, J lost 9 bases, and 2 bases stayed unmatched. Germline loops: CDR1 SEHNR, CDR2 FQNEAQ (reference sequence). The CDR3 consists of 13 residues. TCRdb processed the 5' RACE reads anew with MiXCR; each CDR3 protein has one entry. The sample carries 350,000 to 450,000 distinct CDR3 sequences, approximately 26% recorded once. This clonotype originated in a male donor with ankylosing spondylitis. Sequenced sample: blood, either unsorted or a sorted T cell fraction (not recorded which). This rearrangement joins TRBV7-9 to TRBJ2-1; TRBD2 matches at 7 bases. For the CDR3, the DNA is TGTGCCAGCAGCTTAGCGGGGGGGAGTGAGCAGTTCTTC. This translates into CASSLAGGSEQFF. The full variable domain, in which reference TRBV7-9 and TRBJ2-1 provide the parts outside the CDR3, is DTGVSQNPRHKITKRGQNVTFRCDPISEHNRLYWYRQTLGQGPEFLTYFQNEAQLEKSRLLSDRFSAERPKGSFSTLEIQRTEQGDSAMYLCASSLAGGSEQFFGPGTRLTVL.